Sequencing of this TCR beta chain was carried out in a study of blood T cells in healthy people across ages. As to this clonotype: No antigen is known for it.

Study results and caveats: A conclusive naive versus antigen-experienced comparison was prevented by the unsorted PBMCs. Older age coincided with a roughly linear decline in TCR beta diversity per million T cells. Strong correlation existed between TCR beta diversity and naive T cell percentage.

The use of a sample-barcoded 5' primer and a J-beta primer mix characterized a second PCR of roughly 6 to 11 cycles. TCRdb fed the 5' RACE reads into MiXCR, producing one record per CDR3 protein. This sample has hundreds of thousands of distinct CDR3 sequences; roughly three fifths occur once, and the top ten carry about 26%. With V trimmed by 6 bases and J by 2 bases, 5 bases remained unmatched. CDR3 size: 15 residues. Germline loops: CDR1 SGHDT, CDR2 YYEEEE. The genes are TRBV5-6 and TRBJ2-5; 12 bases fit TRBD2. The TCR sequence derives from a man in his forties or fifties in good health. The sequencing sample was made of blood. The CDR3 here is CASNLAGGPQETQYF. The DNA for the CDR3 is TGTGCCAGCAACCTAGCGGGAGGGCCTCAAGAGACCCAGTACTTC.